This TCR beta chain was sequenced for a study of T cell changes during pregnancy in multiple sclerosis. From germline, CDR1 is LNHDA and CDR2 SQIVND (reference sequence). The trim removed 1 base at V and 5 bases at J, leaving 2 bases unmatched. The CDR3 is 15 amino acids. Only in-frame clones appear in the TCRdb table, and some are missing; sequencing was by immunoSEQ multiplex PCR. The sample comprises around 50,000 clones, approximately 92% of which are singletons, and about 0.6% rests with the top ten. This clonotype originated in a female donor with multiple sclerosis, enrolled in a pregnancy study. V is TRBV19 and J is TRBJ1-5, with 10 bases identical to TRBD1. The sample here was CD4+ T cells from peripheral blood mononuclear cells, taken after pregnancy. CDR3 nucleotides: TGTGCCAGTAGTATAGTCGGGACAGGGGATCAGCCCCAGCATTTT. It is translated as CASSIVGTGDQPQHF.